Presented here are 30 T cell receptor beta chains from one specimen sequenced in a study of T-cell reconstitution after alpha-beta-depleted transplantation in children. Preparation of the TCRbeta library used unique molecular identifiers. TCRdb independently ran MiXCR on the PCR reads; one entry per CDR3 protein. The sample contains around 450,000 distinct CDR3 sequences, over 9.5% of which appear only once. The material was PBMCs, obtained before TCRalphabeta/CD19-depleted stem cell transplant. These receptors were obtained from a child aged 2 to 10 with inherited bone marrow failure, due to receive a stem cell transplant.

This clonotype was picked up many times. This chain joins TRBV6-2 or TRBV6-3 and TRBJ2-3; D gene uncertain. The V and J ends lost 4 bases and 4 bases respectively, with 12 bases between them. This CDR3 region has 14 residues. CDR1 and CDR2 from the germline V gene are MNHEY and SVGEGT. This CDR3 is CASSSLTRADTQYF. For the CDR3, the DNA is TGTGCCAGCAGTTCCCTAACTCGGGCAGATACGCAGTATTTT.

Ten or more counts support this clonotype. This chain connects TRBV27 to TRBJ1-2; no clear D gene. There are 14 residues in the CDR3. The ends were cut back, 3 bases at V and 4 bases at J, with 12 bases in the middle. Germline V CDR1 and CDR2: MNHEY, SMNVEV (reference sequence). Here the CDR3 reads CASSFGWGSYGYTF. DNA of the CDR3: TGTGCCAGCAGTTTTGGTTGGGGTAGCTATGGCTACACCTTC.

The sample holds many counts of this clonotype. The rearrangement links TRBV20-1 to TRBJ1-1; perhaps TRBD1 as D (6 bases). Germline values: CDR1 DFQATT, CDR2 SNEGSKA (reference sequence). V lost 6 bases to trimming and J lost 6 bases, with 8 bases between them. CDR3 size: 10 residues. Here the CDR3 reads CSARGAEAFF. The CDR3 coding sequence is TGCAGTGCGAGGGGGGCTGAAGCTTTCTTT.

This clonotype occurred many times. The V call is TRBV5-1, the J call TRBJ2-4; the match to TRBD2 covers 12 bases. Per the germline V gene, CDR1 is SGHRS and CDR2 is YFSETQ. CDR3 length: 20 amino acids. With 4 bases clipped from V and 0 bases from J, the junction kept 14 bases outside the gene matches. The CDR3 DNA is TGCGCCAGCAGCCCCTGGAATGGACTAGCGGGACCCCTAGCCAAAAACATTCAGTACTTC. The encoded protein is CASSPWNGLAGPLAKNIQYF.

This clonotype has a count of ten or more. The chain is built from TRBV15 and TRBJ2-1, with 7 bases aligning to TRBD2. CDR1 is LNHNV and CDR2 is YYDKDF in the germline V gene (reference sequence). The CDR3 has 17 amino acids. V lost 0 bases, J lost 0 bases, and 5 bases stayed unmatched. CDR3 sequence (DNA): TGTGCCACCAGCAGAGATAGCGGGCCTAGCTCCTACAATGAGCAGTTCTTC. It specifies CATSRDSGPSSYNEQFF.

This clonotype was observed at least ten times. The chain combines TRBV4-3 with TRBJ2-1; D gene uncertain. The CDR3 has 14 amino acids. The V gene lost 1 base and the J gene lost 8 bases, with 12 bases spanning the gap. CDR1 and CDR2 (germline): LGHNA, YSLEER. CDR3 sequence (DNA): TGCGCCAGCAGCCAAGGACCCACCCTCCATGAGCAGTTCTTC. This sequence encodes CASSQGPTLHEQFF.

Ten or more counts support this clonotype. The J gene is TRBJ2-5, the V gene TRBV5-1; the D gene could be TRBD1 or TRBD2 (5 bases each). Per the germline V gene, CDR1 is SGHRS and CDR2 is YFSETQ. V gave up 7 bases and J gave up 5 bases, with 15 bases separating them. This CDR3 comprises 13 residues. The CDR3 loop is CASGGASRETQYF. DNA for the CDR3: TGCGCCAGCGGGGGAGCGAGTCGGGAGACCCAGTACTTC.

The chain uses TRBV11-2 and TRBJ1-2, with D uncertain. The CDR3 spans 13 residues. Trimming left V 5 bases short and J 2 bases short, with 9 bases between. Germline CDR1 and CDR2: SGHAT and FQNNGV. CDR3 protein: CASSNRANYGYTF. DNA for the CDR3: TGTGCCAGCAGCAACCGGGCAAACTATGGCTACACCTTC.

The table lists this clonotype with many counts. This rearrangement joins TRBV25-1 to TRBJ2-1; D could derive from TRBD1 or TRBD2 (5 bases each). The germline gives CDR1 MGHDK, CDR2 SYGVNS. The length of the CDR3 is 15 residues. Trimming removed 2 bases from V and 2 bases from J, with 10 bases in between. CDR3 region: CASSEPGRAYNEQFF. CDR3 sequence (DNA): TGTGCCAGCAGTGAACCGGGACGAGCCTACAATGAGCAGTTCTTC.

This clonotype was observed many times. The chain carries TRBV20-1 and TRBJ2-7; D may be TRBD2 (6 bases). The V end was cut by 1 base, the J end by 6 bases, with 13 bases between. The CDR3 length is 13 residues. CDR1 is DFQATT and CDR2 is SNEGSKA in the germline V gene (reference sequence). DNA for the CDR3: TGCAGTGCTAGAGCCAGTGCGGGGTCCGAGCAGTACTTC. Residues: CSARASAGSEQYF.

This clonotype was seen a few times. The V gene is TRBV20-1, the J gene TRBJ2-7; 8 nucleotides agree with TRBD2. This CDR3 region has 13 residues. CDR1 is DFQATT and CDR2 is SNEGSKA in the germline V gene (reference sequence). The CDR3 region is CRPGGGAAYEQYF. The DNA for the CDR3 is TGCAGACCCGGGGGGGGGGCGGCCTACGAGCAGTACTTC.

There are many counts of this clonotype. The gene calls are TRBV7-9 and TRBJ2-5; 7 positions match TRBD1. Germline lookup yields CDR1 SEHNR and CDR2 FQNEAQ (reference sequence). The CDR3 is 15 amino acids. V lost 2 bases, J lost 3 bases, and 6 bases stayed unmatched. CDR3: CASSLTTGSKETQYF. In DNA form, the CDR3 reads TGTGCCAGCAGCTTAACGACAGGGTCTAAAGAGACCCAGTACTTC. Variable domain in full (rest from reference TRBV7-9 and TRBJ2-5): DTGVSQNPRHKITKRGQNVTFRCDPISEHNRLYWYRQTLGQGPEFLTYFQNEAQLEKSRLLSDRFSAERPKGSFSTLEIQRTEQGDSAMYLCASSLTTGSKETQYFGPGTRLLVL.

This clonotype was recorded a few times. The gene calls are TRBV20-1 and TRBJ2-2, with 7 bases fitting TRBD1. V was clipped by 6 bases and J by 6 bases; unmatched bases: 7. The CDR3 has 13 amino acids. Germline loops: CDR1 DFQATT, CDR2 SNEGSKA (reference sequence). CDR3 nucleotide sequence: TGCAGTGCCCCTACAGGGGCGGCCGGGGAGCTGTTTTTT. Its translation is CSAPTGAAGELFF.

Ten or more counts support this clonotype. This chain connects TRBV28 to TRBJ2-7, with D perhaps TRBD1 (5 bases). Trimming removed 3 bases from V and 3 bases from J, with 12 bases in between. CDR3 length equals 14 residues. Germline V gives CDR1 MDHEN, CDR2 SYDVKM. The CDR3 here is CASSLTAIYYEQYF. In DNA, the CDR3 is TGTGCCAGCAGTTTGACAGCGATATACTACGAGCAGTACTTC.

This clonotype was counted at least ten times. The chain couples TRBV15 to TRBJ2-7; D gene uncertain. Trimming removed 0 bases at V and 5 bases at J, with 14 bases between. CDR3 length: 15 amino acids. Germline CDR1 reads LNHNV; CDR2 reads YYDKDF (reference sequence). CDR3 bases: TGTGCCACCAGCAGAGAGGCGTTCGGCTTGAACGAGCAGTACTTC. Its protein product is CATSREAFGLNEQYF.

The sample holds a few counts of this clonotype. V gene TRBV5-4 combines with J gene TRBJ2-1, with D maybe TRBD1 (5 bases). CDR3 length: 11 residues. Trimming pared 0 bases from V and 12 bases from J, leaving 7 bases between. Germline CDR1 SGHNT, CDR2 YYREEE (reference sequence). The DNA for the CDR3 is TGTGCCAGCAGCTTGGGCAGGGTGCAGTTCTTC. Translated, it gives CASSLGRVQFF.

This clonotype was seen ten or more times. V usage is TRBV29-1 and J usage is TRBJ2-7, with D unclear. The CDR3 spans 12 residues. Per the germline V gene, CDR1 is SQVTM and CDR2 is ANQGSEA. The V and J ends lost 6 bases and 2 bases respectively, with 11 bases between them. The CDR3 DNA sequence: TGCAGCGTCCGACGCCAGGCCTACGAGCAGTACTTC. As protein: CSVRRQAYEQYF.

This clonotype showed up many times. The chain recombines TRBV5-6 with TRBJ2-6; tentatively, D is TRBD1 (6 bases). Trimming stripped 1 base from V and 2 bases from J, with 10 bases between. The CDR3 extends over 16 amino acids. CDR1 SGHDT and CDR2 YYEEEE come from the germline V gene. The CDR3 here is CASSLLAGAGANVLTF. The CDR3 DNA reads TGTGCCAGCAGCTTGCTGGCAGGGGCTGGGGCCAACGTCCTGACTTTC.

The table lists this clonotype with many counts. This chain joins TRBV7-2 and TRBJ2-7; D call uncertain. The V gene's germline CDR1 is SGHTA and CDR2 FQGNSA. CDR3 length: 15 amino acids. V lost 5 bases and J lost 2, with 16 bases in between. CDR3 sequence (DNA): TGTGCCAGCAGCCAGTTAGGAAGCAATCCCTACGAGCAGTACTTC. Translated, it gives CASSQLGSNPYEQYF.

This clonotype was seen at least ten times. This rearrangement joins TRBV20-1 to TRBJ2-5; D gene unclear. CDR3 length equals 11 residues. Germline CDR1 reads DFQATT; CDR2 reads SNEGSKA (reference sequence). Trimming took 6 bases from V and 5 from J, leaving 10 bases between them. As DNA, the CDR3 is TGCAGTGCCTTCGGTAGCGAGACCCAGTACTTC. Its translation is CSAFGSETQYF.

The chain links TRBV6-1 to TRBJ2-5, with D perhaps TRBD1 (5 bases). The germline V gene encodes CDR1 MNHNS and CDR2 SASEGT. V was pared by 8 bases and J by 1 base, with 17 bases between. CDR3 length equals 15 residues. The chain's CDR3 is CASGSLGAAQETQYF. CDR3 DNA: TGTGCCAGCGGATCCTTAGGGGCGGCCCAAGAGACCCAGTACTTC.

At least ten counts were recorded for this clonotype. One junction end disagrees with the germline gene, perhaps due to a read error. This chain joins TRBV11-2 and TRBJ2-1; D perhaps matches TRBD2 (6 bases). CDR1 is SGHAT, CDR2 FQNNGV, per germline. The CDR3 is 11 residues long. The CDR3 protein is CASSLGQDYCF. CDR3 in DNA: TGTGCCAGCAGCTTGGGGCAGGACTATTGCTTC.

This clonotype showed up just a few times. The chain combines TRBV5-1 with TRBJ1-2, with 7 positions matching TRBD1. The CDR3 sequence is 14 residues long. Looked up from germline, CDR1 is SGHRS and CDR2 is YFSETQ. V lost 3 bases and J lost 0; bases outside the gene matches: 2. CDR3 loop: CASSSGTANYGYTF. CDR3 sequence (DNA): TGCGCCAGCAGCTCGGGGACAGCTAACTATGGCTACACCTTC.

This clonotype occurred many times. The rearrangement uses TRBV28 and TRBJ2-7, with 11 positions matching TRBD1. The V and J ends lost 4 bases and 7 bases, in that order; junction bases with no gene match: 9. Germline values: CDR1 MDHEN, CDR2 SYDVKM. This CDR3 is 15 amino acids long. The CDR3 DNA reads TGTGCCAGCAGTTCGCCCGGACAGGGGGCGTGGGAGCAGTACTTC. Encoded protein: CASSSPGQGAWEQYF.

The V gene is TRBV4-3, the J gene TRBJ2-7; D not resolved. Germline CDR1 LGHNA, CDR2 YSLEER. V lost 4 bases and J lost 2, with 15 bases in between. There are 15 residues in the CDR3. This CDR3 is CASSPAGASTYEQYF. CDR3 coding DNA: TGCGCCAGCAGCCCCGCCGGAGCATCCACCTACGAGCAGTACTTC.

This clonotype has a count of ten or more. The rearrangement uses TRBV7-9 and TRBJ2-5; D is ambiguous. The germline V and J ends were trimmed by 1 base and 5 bases, with 8 bases remaining between them. CDR3 size: 13 residues. In germline, CDR1 is SEHNR, CDR2 FQNEAQ (reference sequence). The CDR3 bases are TGTGCCAGCAGCTTAGGTCCTATGGAGACCCAGTACTTC. Translation: CASSLGPMETQYF.

This clonotype was observed many times. The V call is TRBV15, the J call TRBJ2-2; tentative D call: TRBD1 (6 bases). The CDR3 is made up of 16 amino acids. Trimming removed 1 base at V and 0 bases at J, with 9 bases between. Germline loops: CDR1 LNHNV, CDR2 YYDKDF (reference sequence). In nucleotides, the CDR3 is TGTGCCACCAGCAGAGGAGGGGGTGCGAACACCGGGGAGCTGTTTTTT. Protein product: CATSRGGGANTGELFF. The whole variable domain, filled in from reference TRBV15 and TRBJ2-2, reads DAMVIQNPRYQVTQFGKPVTLSCSQTLNHNVMYWYQQKSSQAPKLLFHYYDKDFNNEADTPDNFQSRRPNTSFCFLDIRSPGLGDTAMYLCATSRGGGANTGELFFGEGSRLTVL.

This clonotype came up many times. This chain connects TRBV10-3 to TRBJ2-1, with TRBD2 matching 12 bases. V lost 4 bases and J lost 9; bases outside the gene matches: 7. Germline-derived CDR1 and CDR2 are ENHRY and SYGVKD. This CDR3 spans 15 amino acids. The chain's CDR3 is CAISVLAGGPSEQFF. The DNA for the CDR3 is TGTGCCATCAGTGTCCTAGCGGGAGGGCCATCTGAGCAGTTCTTC.

This clonotype has at least ten counts. The rearrangement uses TRBV6-6 and TRBJ1-1; no clear D gene. Trimming took off 2 bases at V and 5 bases at J, with 9 bases between the two ends. Germline CDR1 is MNHNY and CDR2 is SVGAGI (reference sequence). The CDR3 spans 13 residues. In nucleotides, the CDR3 is TGTGCCAGCAGTTACAGGGATATGACTGAAGCTTTCTTT. The encoded protein is CASSYRDMTEAFF.

This clonotype was counted many times. The chain links TRBV25-1 to TRBJ1-6; 10 bases are a match to TRBD1. The length of the CDR3 is 15 residues. Germline CDR1 reads MGHDK; CDR2 reads SYGVNS. Germline trimming cut 8 bases from V and 9 bases from J; bases unmatched to any gene: 10. CDR3 coding DNA: TGTGCCAGCGGGACAGGGGCCGGGGTATCTTCACCCCTCCACTTT. Its protein product is CASGTGAGVSSPLHF.